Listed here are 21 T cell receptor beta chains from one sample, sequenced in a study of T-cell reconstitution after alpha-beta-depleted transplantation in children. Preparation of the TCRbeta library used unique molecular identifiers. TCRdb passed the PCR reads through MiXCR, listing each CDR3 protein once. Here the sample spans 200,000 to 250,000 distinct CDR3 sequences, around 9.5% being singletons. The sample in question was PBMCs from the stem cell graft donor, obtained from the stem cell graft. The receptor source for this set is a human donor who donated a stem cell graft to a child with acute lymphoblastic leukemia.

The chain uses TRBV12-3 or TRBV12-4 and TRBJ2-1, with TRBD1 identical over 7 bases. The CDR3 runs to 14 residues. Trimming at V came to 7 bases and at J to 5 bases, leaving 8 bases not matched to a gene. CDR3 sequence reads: CASIFDRANNEQFF. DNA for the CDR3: TGTGCCAGCATTTTCGACAGGGCGAACAATGAGCAGTTCTTC.

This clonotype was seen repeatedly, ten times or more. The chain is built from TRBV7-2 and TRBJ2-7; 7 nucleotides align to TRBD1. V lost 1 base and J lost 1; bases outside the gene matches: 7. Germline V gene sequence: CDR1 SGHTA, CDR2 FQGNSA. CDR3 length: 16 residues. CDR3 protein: CASSLEGRGFSYEQYF. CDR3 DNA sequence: TGTGCCAGCAGCTTAGAGGGCAGGGGGTTTTCCTACGAGCAGTACTTC. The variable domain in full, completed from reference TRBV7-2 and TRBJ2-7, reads GAGVSQSPSNKVTEKGKDVELRCDPISGHTALYWYRQSLGQGLEFLIYFQGNSAPDKSGLPSDRFSAERTGGSVSTLTIQRTQQEDSAVYLCASSLEGRGFSYEQYFGPGTRLTVT.

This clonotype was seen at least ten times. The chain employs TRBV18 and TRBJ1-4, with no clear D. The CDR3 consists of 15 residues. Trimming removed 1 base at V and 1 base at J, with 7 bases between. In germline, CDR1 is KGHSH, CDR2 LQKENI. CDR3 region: CASSPREGTNEKLFF. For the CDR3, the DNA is TGTGCCAGCTCACCACGAGAAGGAACTAATGAAAAACTGTTTTTT.

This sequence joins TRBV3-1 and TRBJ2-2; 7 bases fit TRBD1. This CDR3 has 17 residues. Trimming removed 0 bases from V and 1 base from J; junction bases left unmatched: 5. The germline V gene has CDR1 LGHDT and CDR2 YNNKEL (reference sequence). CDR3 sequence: CASSQEGGQKNTGELFF. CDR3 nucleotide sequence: TGTGCCAGCAGCCAAGAAGGGGGACAGAAGAACACCGGGGAGCTGTTTTTT. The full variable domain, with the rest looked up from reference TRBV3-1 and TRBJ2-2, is DTAVSQTPKYLVTQMGNDKSIKCEQNLGHDTMYWYKQDSKKFLKIMFSYNNKELIINETVPNRFSPKSPDKAHLNLHINSLELGDSAVYFCASSQEGGQKNTGELFFGEGSRLTVL.

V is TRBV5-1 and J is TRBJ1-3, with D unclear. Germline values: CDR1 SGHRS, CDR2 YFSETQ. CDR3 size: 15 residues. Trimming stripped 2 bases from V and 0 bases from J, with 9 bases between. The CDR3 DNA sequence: TGCGCCAGCAGCTTACAGCCCCCCTCTGGAAACACCATATATTTT. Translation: CASSLQPPSGNTIYF.

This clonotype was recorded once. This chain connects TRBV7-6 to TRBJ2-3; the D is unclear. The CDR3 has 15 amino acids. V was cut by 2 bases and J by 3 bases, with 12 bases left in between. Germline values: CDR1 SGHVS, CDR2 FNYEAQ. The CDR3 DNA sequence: TGTGCCAGCAGCTTATCATCAGTAGGAACAGATACGCAGTATTTT. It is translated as CASSLSSVGTDTQYF.

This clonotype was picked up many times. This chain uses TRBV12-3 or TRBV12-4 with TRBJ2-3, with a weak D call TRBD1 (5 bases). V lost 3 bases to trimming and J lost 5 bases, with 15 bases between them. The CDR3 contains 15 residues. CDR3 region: CASSFRNRLQDTQYF. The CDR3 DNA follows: TGTGCCAGCAGTTTCAGGAACAGGCTCCAAGATACGCAGTATTTT.

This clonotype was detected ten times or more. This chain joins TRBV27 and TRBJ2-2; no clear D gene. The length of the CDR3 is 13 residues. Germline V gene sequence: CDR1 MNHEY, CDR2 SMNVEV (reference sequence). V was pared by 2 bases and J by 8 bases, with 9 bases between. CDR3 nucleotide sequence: TGTGCCAGCAGTTTACGGGTGGCAGGGGAGCTGTTTTTT. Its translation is CASSLRVAGELFF.

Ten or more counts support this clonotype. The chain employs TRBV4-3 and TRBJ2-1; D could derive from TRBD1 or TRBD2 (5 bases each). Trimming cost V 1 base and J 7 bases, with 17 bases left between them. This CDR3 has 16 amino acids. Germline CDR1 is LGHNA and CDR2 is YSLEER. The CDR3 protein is CASSQAPGTPGNEQFF. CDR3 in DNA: TGCGCCAGCAGCCAAGCTCCCGGGACCCCGGGTAATGAGCAGTTCTTC.

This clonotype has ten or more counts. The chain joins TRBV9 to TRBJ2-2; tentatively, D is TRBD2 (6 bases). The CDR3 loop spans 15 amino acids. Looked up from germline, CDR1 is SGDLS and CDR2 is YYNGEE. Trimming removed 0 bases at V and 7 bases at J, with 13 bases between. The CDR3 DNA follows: TGTGCCAGCAGCGTAGGCCCGGGGGATGGCGGGGAGCTGTTTTTT. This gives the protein CASSVGPGDGGELFF.

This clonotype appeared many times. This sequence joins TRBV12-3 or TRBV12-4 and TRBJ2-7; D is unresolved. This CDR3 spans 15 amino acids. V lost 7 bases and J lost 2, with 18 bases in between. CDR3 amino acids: CASTKWQSTAYEQYF. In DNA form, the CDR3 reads TGTGCCAGCACCAAGTGGCAGTCTACCGCCTACGAGCAGTACTTC.

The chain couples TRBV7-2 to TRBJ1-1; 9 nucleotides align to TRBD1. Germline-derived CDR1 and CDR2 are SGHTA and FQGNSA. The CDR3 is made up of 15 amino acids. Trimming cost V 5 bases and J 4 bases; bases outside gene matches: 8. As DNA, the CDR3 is TGTGCCAGCAGCCGACGATTGACAGGGGGCACTGAAGCTTTCTTT. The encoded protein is CASSRRLTGGTEAFF.

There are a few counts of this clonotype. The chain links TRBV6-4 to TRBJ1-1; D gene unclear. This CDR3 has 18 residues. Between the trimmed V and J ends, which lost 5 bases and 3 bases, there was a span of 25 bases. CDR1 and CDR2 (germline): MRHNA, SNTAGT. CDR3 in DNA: TGTGCCAGCAGTTCACCCTTCCTCGTCTTCGGGGAGGACACTGAAGCTTTCTTT. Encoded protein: CASSSPFLVFGEDTEAFF.

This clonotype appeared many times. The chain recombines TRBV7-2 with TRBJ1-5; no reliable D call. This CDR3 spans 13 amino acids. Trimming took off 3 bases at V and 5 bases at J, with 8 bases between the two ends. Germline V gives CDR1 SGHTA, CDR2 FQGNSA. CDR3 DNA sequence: TGTGCCAGCAGCTTGGCAGTCCATCAGCCCCAGCATTTT. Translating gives CASSLAVHQPQHF.

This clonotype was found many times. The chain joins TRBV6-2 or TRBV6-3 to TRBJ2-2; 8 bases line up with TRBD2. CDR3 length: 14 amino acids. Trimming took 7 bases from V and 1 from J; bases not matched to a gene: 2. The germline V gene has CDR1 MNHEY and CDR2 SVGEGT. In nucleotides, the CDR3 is TGTGCCAGCACGGGACTAGGGAACACCGGGGAGCTGTTTTTT. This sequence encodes CASTGLGNTGELFF.

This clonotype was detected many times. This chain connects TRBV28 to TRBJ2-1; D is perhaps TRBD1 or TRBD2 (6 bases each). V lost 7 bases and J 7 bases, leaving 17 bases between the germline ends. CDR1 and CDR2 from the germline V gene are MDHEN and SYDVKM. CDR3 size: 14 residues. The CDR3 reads CASTQRGAQNEQFF. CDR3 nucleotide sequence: TGTGCCAGCACCCAGAGGGGGGCGCAAAATGAGCAGTTCTTC.

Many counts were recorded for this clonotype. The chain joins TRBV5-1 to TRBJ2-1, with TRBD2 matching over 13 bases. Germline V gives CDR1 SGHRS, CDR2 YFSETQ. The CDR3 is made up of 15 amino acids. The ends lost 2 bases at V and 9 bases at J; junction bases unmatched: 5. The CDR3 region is CASSFTSGGAPEQFF. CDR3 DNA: TGCGCCAGCAGCTTCACTAGCGGGGGGGCCCCTGAGCAGTTCTTC. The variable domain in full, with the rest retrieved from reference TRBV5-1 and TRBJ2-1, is KAGVTQTPRYLIKTRGQQVTLSCSPISGHRSVSWYQQTPGQGLQFLFEYFSETQRNKGNFPGRFSGRQFSNSRSEMNVSTLELGDSALYLCASSFTSGGAPEQFFGPGTRLTVL.

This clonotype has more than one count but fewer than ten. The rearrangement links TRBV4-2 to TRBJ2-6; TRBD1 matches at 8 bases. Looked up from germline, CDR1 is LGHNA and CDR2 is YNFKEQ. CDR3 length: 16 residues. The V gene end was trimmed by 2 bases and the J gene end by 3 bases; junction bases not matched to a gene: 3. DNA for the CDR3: TGTGCCAGCAGCCAACAGGGGGCGCTTGGGGCCAACGTCCTGACTTTC. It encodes CASSQQGALGANVLTF.

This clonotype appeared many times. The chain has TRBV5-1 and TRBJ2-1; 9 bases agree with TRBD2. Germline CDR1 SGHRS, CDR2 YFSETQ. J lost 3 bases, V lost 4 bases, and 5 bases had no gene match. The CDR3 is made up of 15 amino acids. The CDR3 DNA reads TGCGCCAGCAGCGGATCTAGCGGGGTCTACAATGAGCAGTTCTTC. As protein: CASSGSSGVYNEQFF.

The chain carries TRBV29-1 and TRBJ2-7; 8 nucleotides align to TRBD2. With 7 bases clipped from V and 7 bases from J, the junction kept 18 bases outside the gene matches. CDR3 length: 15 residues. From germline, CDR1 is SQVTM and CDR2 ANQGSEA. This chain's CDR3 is CSAGTYAGGSMEQYF. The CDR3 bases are TGCAGCGCTGGGACGTATGCGGGGGGCTCGATGGAGCAGTACTTC.

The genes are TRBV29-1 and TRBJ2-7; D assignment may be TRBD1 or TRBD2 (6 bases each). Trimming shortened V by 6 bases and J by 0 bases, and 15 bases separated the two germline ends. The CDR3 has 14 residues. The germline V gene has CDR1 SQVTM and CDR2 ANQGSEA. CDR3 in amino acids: CSVAGHPNSYEQYF. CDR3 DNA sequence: TGCAGCGTGGCGGGACACCCTAACTCCTACGAGCAGTACTTC.